The subject of this entry is one T cell receptor beta chain. No antigen is known for it. The sample originates from a study of blood T cells in healthy people across ages. Notes on the study in general: Long-lived and aged donors differed, with more naive CD4+ cells and higher diversity in the long-lived.

The individuals who served as donors were healthy Caucasians living in Russia, aged about 6 to 100. Isolation of PBMCs gave at least 7 million cells per sample. CDR1 is MDHEN, CDR2 SYDVKM, per germline. This CDR3 region has 12 residues. Trimming removed 7 bases from V and 4 bases from J, with 9 bases in between. Next came a second PCR, run for about 6 to 12 cycles, which used a sample-barcoded 5' primer along with a J-beta primer mix. Individual samples furnished no less than 3 million CDR3-containing paired-end reads apiece. TCRdb processed the 5' RACE reads anew with MiXCR; each CDR3 protein has one entry. The repertoire holds about 730,000 distinct CDR3 sequences, roughly 44% seen once, with around 20% in the top ten.

The V and J genes are TRBV28 and TRBJ2-3; no firm D call. This receptor was obtained from a woman aged 60-75 years in good health. Input material: blood. CDR3 sequence: CASNTPSDTQYF. DNA for the CDR3: TGTGCCAGCAATACACCGTCAGATACGCAGTATTTT.